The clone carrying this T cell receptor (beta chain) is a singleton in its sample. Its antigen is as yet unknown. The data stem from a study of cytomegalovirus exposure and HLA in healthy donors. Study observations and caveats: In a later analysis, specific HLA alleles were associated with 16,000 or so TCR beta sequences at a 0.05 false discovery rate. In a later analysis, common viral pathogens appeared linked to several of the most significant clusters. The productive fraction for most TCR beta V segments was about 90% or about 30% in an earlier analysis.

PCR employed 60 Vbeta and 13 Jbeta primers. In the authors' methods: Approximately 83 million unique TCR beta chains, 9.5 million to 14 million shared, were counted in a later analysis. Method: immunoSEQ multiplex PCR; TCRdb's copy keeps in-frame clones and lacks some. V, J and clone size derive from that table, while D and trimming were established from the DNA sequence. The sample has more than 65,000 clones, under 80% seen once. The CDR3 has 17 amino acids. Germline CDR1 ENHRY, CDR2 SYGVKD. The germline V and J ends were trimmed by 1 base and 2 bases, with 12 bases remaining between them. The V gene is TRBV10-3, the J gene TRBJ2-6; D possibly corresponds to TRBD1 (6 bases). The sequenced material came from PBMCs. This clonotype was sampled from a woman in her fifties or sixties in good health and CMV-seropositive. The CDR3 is CAISEFDYRAGANVLTF. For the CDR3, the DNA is TGTGCCATCAGTGAGTTTGATTACAGGGCTGGGGCCAACGTCCTGACTTTC.